The sequence of this T cell receptor beta chain was determined in a study of control samples from healthy donors and cancer patients. Here immunoSEQ multiplex PCR was the method, and the copy in TCRdb shows in-frame clones only, minus some. The table lists around 110,000 clones, about 88% of them singletons. Trimming took off 0 bases at V and 3 bases at J, with 12 bases between the two ends. The V gene's germline CDR1 is ENHRY and CDR2 SYGVKD. The CDR3 spans 15 residues. Sequencing was carried out using blood. The chain joins TRBV10-3 to TRBJ2-7; the D gene could be TRBD1 or TRBD2 (5 bases each). The sequence was obtained from an older woman in good health. The CDR3 coding sequence is TGTGCCATCAGTGAGTCGAGGGGATCTCTCTACGAGCAGTACTTC. Its translation is CAISESRGSLYEQYF.